These T cell receptor beta chains were read from a single sample in a study of T cell responses to AZD1222 COVID-19 vaccine. Data came from immunoSEQ multiplex PCR; TCRdb stores just in-frame clones and leaves some out. This table holds some 160,000 clones, 92% found once. The sample consisted of peripheral blood, taken on day 0 of AZD1222 vaccination. The receptor source for this set is an adult in good health. CDR3s include the opening cysteine and the closing phenylalanine or tryptophan. A D gene is named only where the DNA matches it firmly. Clone sizes are given selectively: once, few, many, or a class where the clone is expanded.

NA,TRBV6-6,NA,TRBJ1-5,TGTGCCAGCGGAGGGTACCCCCAGCATTTT,CASGGYPQHF
NA,TRBV6-1,NA,TRBJ1-2,TGTGCCAGCAGTGAAGGACAGAACTACACCTTC,CASSEGQNYTF
TRBD1,TRBV2,NA,TRBJ1-6,TGTGCCAGCAGGCAGACAGGGGGTACTGATTCACCCCTCCACTTT,CASRQTGGTDSPLHF
TRBD1,TRBV5-4,once,TRBJ1-6,TGTGCCAGCAGCCGGGACAGGAAAATTTATAATTCACCCCTCCACTTT,CASSRDRKIYNSPLHF
NA,TRBV2,NA,TRBJ1-1,TGTGCCAGCAATTTACAGGGAGGGGACACTGAAGCTTTCTTT,CASNLQGGDTEAFF
TRBD2,TRBV4-1,NA,TRBJ2-3,TGCGCCAGCCAGCGGGAGGGCCAGGCAGATACGCAGTATTTT,CASQREGQADTQYF
NA,TRBV11-2,NA,TRBJ2-7,TGTGCCAGCAGCGCCGGGGTCTCCTACGAGCAGTACTTC,CASSAGVSYEQYF
TRBD1,TRBV12-3/TRBV12-4,NA,TRBJ1-5,TGTGCCAGCAGCGCAGGGGGCAGGCAGCCCCAGCATTTT,CASSAGGRQPQHF
NA,TRBV28,NA,TRBJ1-2,TGTGCCAGCAGTTTTCCAGGTAATCCCACAAACCGGAATGGCTACACCTTC,CASSFPGNPTNRNGYTF
TRBD1,TRBV4-3,NA,TRBJ1-2,TGCGCCAGCAGCCAAGACGACAGGGGGAGGGTTGATGGCTACACCTTC,CASSQDDRGRVDGYTF
NA,TRBV5-6,NA,TRBJ2-7,TGTGCCAGCAGCTTTGGGGGTTCGCAGTACTTC,CASSFGGSQYF
NA,TRBV7-9,NA,TRBJ2-7,TGTGCCAGCAGCCCCCGGGACATCCCCTCCTACGAGCAGTACTTC,CASSPRDIPSYEQYF
NA,TRBV6-5,NA,TRBJ1-4,TGTGCCAGCAGTACAGGAGAAAAACTGTTTTTT,CASSTGEKLFF
TRBD1,TRBV19,NA,TRBJ1-2,TGTGCCAGTAGTATAACTAGACAGGGAGGCTACTATGGCTACACCTTC,CASSITRQGGYYGYTF